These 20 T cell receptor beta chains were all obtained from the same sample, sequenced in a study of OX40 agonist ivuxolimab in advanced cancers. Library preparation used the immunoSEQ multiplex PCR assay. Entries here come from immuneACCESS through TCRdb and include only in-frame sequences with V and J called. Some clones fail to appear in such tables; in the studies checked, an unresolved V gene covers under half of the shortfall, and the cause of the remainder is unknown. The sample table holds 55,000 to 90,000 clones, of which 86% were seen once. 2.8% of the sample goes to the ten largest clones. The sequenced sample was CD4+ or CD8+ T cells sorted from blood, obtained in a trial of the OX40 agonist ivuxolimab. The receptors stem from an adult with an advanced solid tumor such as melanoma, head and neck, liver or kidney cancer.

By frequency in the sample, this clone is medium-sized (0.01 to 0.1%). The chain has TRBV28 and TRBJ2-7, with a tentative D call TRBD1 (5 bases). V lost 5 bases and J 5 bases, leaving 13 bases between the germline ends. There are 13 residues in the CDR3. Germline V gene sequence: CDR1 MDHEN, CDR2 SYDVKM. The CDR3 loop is CASSPVWGHEQYF. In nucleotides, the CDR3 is TGTGCCAGCAGTCCCGTCTGGGGCCACGAGCAGTACTTC.

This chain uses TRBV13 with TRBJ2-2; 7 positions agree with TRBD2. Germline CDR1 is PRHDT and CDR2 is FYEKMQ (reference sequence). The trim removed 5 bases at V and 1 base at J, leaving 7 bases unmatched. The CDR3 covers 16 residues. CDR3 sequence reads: CASSGGVTRNTGELFF. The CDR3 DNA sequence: TGTGCCAGCAGCGGGGGGGTTACTAGGAACACCGGGGAGCTGTTTTTT.

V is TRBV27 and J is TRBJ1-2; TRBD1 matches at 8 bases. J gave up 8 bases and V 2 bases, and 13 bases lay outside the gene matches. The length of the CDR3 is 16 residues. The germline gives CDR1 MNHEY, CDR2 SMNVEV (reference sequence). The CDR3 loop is CASSLSGSGGAGGYTF. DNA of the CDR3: TGTGCCAGCAGTTTAAGTGGGTCAGGGGGCGCAGGCGGCTACACCTTC.

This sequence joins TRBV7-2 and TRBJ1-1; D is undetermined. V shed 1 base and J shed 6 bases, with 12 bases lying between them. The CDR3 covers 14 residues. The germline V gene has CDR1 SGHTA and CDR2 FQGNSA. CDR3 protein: CASSLGRVIAEAFF. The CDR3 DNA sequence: TGTGCCAGCAGCTTAGGGCGGGTAATCGCTGAAGCTTTCTTT.

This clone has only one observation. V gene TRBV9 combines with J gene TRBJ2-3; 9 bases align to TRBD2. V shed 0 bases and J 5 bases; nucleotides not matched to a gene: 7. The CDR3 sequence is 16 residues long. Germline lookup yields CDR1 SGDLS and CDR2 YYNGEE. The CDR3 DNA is TGTGCCAGCAGCGTAGGGACTAGCGACGTCCTAGATACGCAGTATTTT. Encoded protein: CASSVGTSDVLDTQYF.

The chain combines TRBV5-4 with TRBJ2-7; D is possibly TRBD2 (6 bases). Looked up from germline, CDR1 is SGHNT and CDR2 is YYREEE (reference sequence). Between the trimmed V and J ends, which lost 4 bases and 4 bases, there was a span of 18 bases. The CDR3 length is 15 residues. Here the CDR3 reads CASSLPGAAIYEQYF. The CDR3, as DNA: TGTGCCAGCAGCCTGCCGGGAGCGGCCATATACGAGCAGTACTTC.

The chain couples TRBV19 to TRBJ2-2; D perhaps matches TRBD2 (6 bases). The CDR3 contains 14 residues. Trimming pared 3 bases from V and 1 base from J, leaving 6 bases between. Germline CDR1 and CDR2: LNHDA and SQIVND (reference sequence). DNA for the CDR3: TGTGCCAGTAGTATTAGCGGGAACACCGGGGAGCTGTTTTTT. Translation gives CASSISGNTGELFF.

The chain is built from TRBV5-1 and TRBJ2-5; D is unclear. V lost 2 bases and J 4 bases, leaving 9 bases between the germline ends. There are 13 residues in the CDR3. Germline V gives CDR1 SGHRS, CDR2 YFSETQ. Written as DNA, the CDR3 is TGCGCCAGCAGCTTAAGGGAAGGAGAGACCCAGTACTTC. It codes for CASSLREGETQYF. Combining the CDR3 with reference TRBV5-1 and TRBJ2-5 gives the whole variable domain KAGVTQTPRYLIKTRGQQVTLSCSPISGHRSVSWYQQTPGQGLQFLFEYFSETQRNKGNFPGRFSGRQFSNSRSEMNVSTLELGDSALYLCASSLREGETQYFGPGTRLLVL.

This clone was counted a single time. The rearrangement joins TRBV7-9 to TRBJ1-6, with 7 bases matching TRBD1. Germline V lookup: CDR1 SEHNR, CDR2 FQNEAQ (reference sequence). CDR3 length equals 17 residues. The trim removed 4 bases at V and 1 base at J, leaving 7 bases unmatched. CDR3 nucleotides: TGTGCCAGCAGCTCGCCTCCGGGACAGTCCTATAATTCACCCCTCCACTTT. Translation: CASSSPPGQSYNSPLHF.

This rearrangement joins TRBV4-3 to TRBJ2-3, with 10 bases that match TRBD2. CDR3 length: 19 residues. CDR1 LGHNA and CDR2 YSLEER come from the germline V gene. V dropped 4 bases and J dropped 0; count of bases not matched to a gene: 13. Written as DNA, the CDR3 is TGCGCCAGCAGCCGGAATCCCAGTTCTAGCGGGGGCAGCACAGATACGCAGTATTTT. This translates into CASSRNPSSSGGSTDTQYF.

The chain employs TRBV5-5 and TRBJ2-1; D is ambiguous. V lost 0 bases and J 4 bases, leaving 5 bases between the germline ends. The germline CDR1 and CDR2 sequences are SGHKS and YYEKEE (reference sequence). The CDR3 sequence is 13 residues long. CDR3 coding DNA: TGTGCCAGCAGCTTGGGACTGTACAATGAGCAGTTCTTC. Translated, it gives CASSLGLYNEQFF.

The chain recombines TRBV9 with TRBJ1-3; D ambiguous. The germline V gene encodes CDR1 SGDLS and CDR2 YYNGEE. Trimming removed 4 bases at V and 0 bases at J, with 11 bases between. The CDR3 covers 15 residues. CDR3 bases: TGTGCCAGCAGCCCTCACACCACCTCTGGAAACACCATATATTTT. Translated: CASSPHTTSGNTIYF.

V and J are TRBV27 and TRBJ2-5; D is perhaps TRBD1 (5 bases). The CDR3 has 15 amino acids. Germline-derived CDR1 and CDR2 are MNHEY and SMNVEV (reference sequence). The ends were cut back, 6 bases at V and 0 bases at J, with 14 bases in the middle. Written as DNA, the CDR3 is TGTGCCAGCAGACCGACAGTTCTGTACCAAGAGACCCAGTACTTC. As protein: CASRPTVLYQETQYF.

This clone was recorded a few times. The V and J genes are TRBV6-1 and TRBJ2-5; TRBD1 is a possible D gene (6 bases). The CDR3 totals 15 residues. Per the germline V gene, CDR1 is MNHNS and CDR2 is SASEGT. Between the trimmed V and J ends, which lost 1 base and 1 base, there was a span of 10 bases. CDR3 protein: CASSEDSRGQETQYF. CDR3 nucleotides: TGTGCCAGCAGTGAAGATTCCAGGGGCCAAGAGACCCAGTACTTC.

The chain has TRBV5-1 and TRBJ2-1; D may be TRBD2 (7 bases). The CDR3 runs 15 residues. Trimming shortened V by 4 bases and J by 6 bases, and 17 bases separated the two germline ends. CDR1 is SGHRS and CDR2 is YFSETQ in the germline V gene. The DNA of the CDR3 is TGCGCCAGCAGCCCACCGCCGGGGGGCCCCAATGAGCAGTTCTTC. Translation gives CASSPPPGGPNEQFF.

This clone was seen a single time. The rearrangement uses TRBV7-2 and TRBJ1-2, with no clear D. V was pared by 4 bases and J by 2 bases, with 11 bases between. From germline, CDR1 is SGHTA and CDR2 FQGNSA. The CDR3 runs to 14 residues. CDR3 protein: CASSSGNFNYGYTF. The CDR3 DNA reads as TGTGCCAGCAGCTCCGGGAATTTCAACTATGGCTACACCTTC. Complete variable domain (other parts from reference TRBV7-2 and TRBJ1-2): GAGVSQSPSNKVTEKGKDVELRCDPISGHTALYWYRQSLGQGLEFLIYFQGNSAPDKSGLPSDRFSAERTGGSVSTLTIQRTQQEDSAVYLCASSSGNFNYGYTFGSGTRLTVV.

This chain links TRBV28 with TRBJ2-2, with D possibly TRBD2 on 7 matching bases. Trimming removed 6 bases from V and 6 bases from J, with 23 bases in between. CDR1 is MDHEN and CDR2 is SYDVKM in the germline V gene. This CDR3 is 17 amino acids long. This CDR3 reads CASSLLRLGGPPGELFF. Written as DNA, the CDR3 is TGTGCCAGCAGCCTCCTTCGTCTCGGGGGGCCCCCCGGGGAGCTGTTTTTT.

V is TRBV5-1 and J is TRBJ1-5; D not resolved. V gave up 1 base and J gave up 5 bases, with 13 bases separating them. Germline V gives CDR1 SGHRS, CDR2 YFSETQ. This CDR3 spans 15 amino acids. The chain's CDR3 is CASSLYGEDHQPQHF. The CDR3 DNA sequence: TGCGCCAGCAGCTTGTATGGGGAAGACCATCAGCCCCAGCATTTT.

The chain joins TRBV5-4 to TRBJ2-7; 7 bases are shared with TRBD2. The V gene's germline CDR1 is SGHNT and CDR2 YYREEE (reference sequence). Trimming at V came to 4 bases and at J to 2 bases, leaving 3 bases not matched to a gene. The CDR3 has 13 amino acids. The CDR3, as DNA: TGTGCCAGCAGCCCCGGGACTACCTACGAGCAGTACTTC. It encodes CASSPGTTYEQYF.

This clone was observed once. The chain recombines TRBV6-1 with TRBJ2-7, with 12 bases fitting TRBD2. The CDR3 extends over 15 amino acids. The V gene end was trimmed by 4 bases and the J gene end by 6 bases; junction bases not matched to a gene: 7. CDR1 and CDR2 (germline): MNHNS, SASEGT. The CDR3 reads CASSGTSGKPLEQYF. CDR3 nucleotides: TGTGCCAGCAGTGGGACTAGCGGGAAACCCCTCGAGCAGTACTTC.